The 8 T cell receptor beta chains below were found in one sample sequenced in a study of T cells in Graves' hyperthyroidism and ophthalmopathy. RNA transcripts yielded amplified TCR beta CDR3 regions. The HTBI primer set drove a first-round RT-PCR of the TCR CDR3. MiXCR was run by TCRdb on the multiplex PCR reads, yielding one entry per CDR3 protein. The repertoire holds roughly 380,000 distinct CDR3 sequences, approximately 14% seen once, with 8% to 13% in the top ten. The sequenced material came from blood. These receptors were taken from a woman aged 55-69 years with Graves' hyperthyroidism.

The chain couples TRBV5-1 to TRBJ2-7, with 8 positions matching TRBD2. Losses at the gene ends were 5 bases for V and 6 bases for J; bases not matched to a gene: 19. Germline lookup yields CDR1 SGHRS and CDR2 YFSETQ. The CDR3 is 17 residues long. This CDR3 is CASSLWRGASGVSEQYF. The DNA for the CDR3 is TGCGCCAGCAGTTTATGGCGGGGGGCTAGCGGAGTCTCCGAGCAGTACTTC.

This clonotype was seen once. The chain links TRBV19 to TRBJ2-5, with 10 bases matching TRBD2. The CDR3 has 14 residues. Per the germline V gene, CDR1 is LNHDA and CDR2 is SQIVND (reference sequence). V gave up 8 bases and J gave up 6 bases; unmatched junction bases: 9. The CDR3 loop is CASRGLAGAQTQYF. CDR3 nucleotides: TGTGCCAGTCGGGGGCTAGCGGGAGCCCAGACCCAGTACTTC.

Ten or more counts support this clonotype. The chain combines TRBV24-1 with TRBJ2-5, with 8 bases matching TRBD1. CDR1 and CDR2 from the germline V gene are KGHDR and SFDVKD. Unmatched junction bases numbered 6, after V lost 4 bases and J lost 0 bases. This CDR3 has 16 amino acids. CDR3 protein: CATSDGTGLYQETQYF. The CDR3 DNA reads as TGTGCCACCAGTGACGGGACAGGCCTGTACCAAGAGACCCAGTACTTC.

This clonotype was seen ten or more times. This sequence joins TRBV28 and TRBJ1-4; TRBD1 might be the D (6 bases). The germline V gene has CDR1 MDHEN and CDR2 SYDVKM. V was trimmed by 7 bases and J by 1 base, leaving 13 bases between them. This CDR3 contains 15 residues. DNA for the CDR3: TGTGCCAGCACCCTACCAGGGGAAACTAATGAAAAACTGTTTTTT. Protein sequence: CASTLPGETNEKLFF.

Only a few counts were recorded for this clonotype. The CDR3 does not end in the conserved phenylalanine or tryptophan, so this is likely a read error. This chain connects TRBV7-9 to TRBJ2-5; D might be TRBD2 (5 bases). Germline V gives CDR1 SEHNR, CDR2 FQNEAQ (reference sequence). CDR3 size: 11 residues. V lost 5 bases, J lost 5 bases, and 6 bases lay in between. The CDR3 region is CASSRGETQYL. The CDR3 DNA is TGTGCCAGCAGCCGAGGGGAGACCCAGTACCTC.

The chain couples TRBV19 to TRBJ2-7; 9 bases agree with TRBD2. Germline loops: CDR1 LNHDA, CDR2 SQIVND (reference sequence). This CDR3 region has 14 residues. The junction had 6 bases not matched to a gene; V was cut back by 6 bases and J by 3 bases. The CDR3 protein is CASRIIAGDYEQYF. CDR3 in DNA: TGTGCCAGTAGAATAATAGCGGGAGACTACGAGCAGTACTTC.

This clonotype was picked up many times. This chain joins TRBV20-1 and TRBJ2-1; D possibly corresponds to TRBD1 (6 bases). The CDR3 has 16 residues. V was cut by 6 bases and J by 10 bases, with 28 bases left in between. Germline loops: CDR1 DFQATT, CDR2 SNEGSKA (reference sequence). The CDR3 DNA sequence: TGCAGTGCCCGAGTAGATGGAAGGGGGTCTCCGTTGGAGCAGTTCTTC. Translated: CSARVDGRGSPLEQFF.

This clonotype was recorded at least ten times. The rearrangement links TRBV6-1 to TRBJ2-1, with a possible D match to TRBD1 (6 bases). Trimming took 6 bases from V and 10 from J, leaving 19 bases between them. This CDR3 comprises 14 residues. Germline-derived CDR1 and CDR2 are MNHNS and SASEGT. For the CDR3, the DNA is TGTGCCAGCAGGCTACAGGGAGTAAAGGTCGAGCAGTTCTTC. Its protein is CASRLQGVKVEQFF.